A selection of T cell receptor beta chains follows, all from one sample in a study of blood T cell repertoires in COVID-19. Data came from immunoSEQ multiplex PCR; TCRdb stores just in-frame clones and leaves some out. The sample lists 250,000 or so clones, 89% occurring once. The sequenced sample consisted of peripheral blood. Every receptor here comes from a woman in her thirties or forties who had recovered from COVID-19. The CDR3 runs from the conserved cysteine through the conserved F or W. The order of the fields is clone size, V gene, CDR3 length, D gene, J gene, CDR3 DNA, CDR3 protein. D genes are given only for firm matches. Expanded clones get a size class; other rows say once, few or many, or leave the size out.

NA	TRBV7-7	14	TRBD1	TRBJ2-3	TGTGCTAGCAGCCGAGGGACAGGTACAGATACGCAGTATTTT	CASSRGTGTDTQYF
NA	TRBV30	12	NA	TRBJ1-2	TGTGCCTGGAACGCGGGGTGGGATGGCTACACCTTC	CAWNAGWDGYTF
NA	TRBV27	12	NA	TRBJ1-2	TGTGCCAGCAGTTCCCGGGACACCGGCTACACCTTC	CASSSRDTGYTF
NA	TRBV25-1	15	NA	TRBJ2-1	TGTGCCAGCAAATGGGGGACAAACCCCTACAATGAGCAGTTCTTC	CASKWGTNPYNEQFF
NA	TRBV7-8	15	TRBD1	TRBJ2-7	TGTGCCAGCAGCCCAAGGACAGGGAGCTCCTACGAGCAGTACTTC	CASSPRTGSSYEQYF
NA	TRBV30	14	TRBD2	TRBJ2-7	TGTGCCTGCACCGGGACTAGCGCCTTTAACGAGCAGTACTTC	CACTGTSAFNEQYF
NA	TRBV29-1	13	NA	TRBJ1-2	TGCAGCGTTGAACGCGCAGGAAACTATGGCTACACCTTC	CSVERAGNYGYTF
NA	TRBV3-1/TRBV3-2	15	TRBD1	TRBJ2-7	TGTGCCAGCAGCCAAGGGACAGGGGCACCCTACGAGCAGTACTTC	CASSQGTGAPYEQYF
once	TRBV14	14	NA	TRBJ2-7	TGTGCCAGCAGCCAGACTAGGGGTTCCTACGAGCAGTACTTC	CASSQTRGSYEQYF
once	TRBV4-2	15	TRBD2	TRBJ2-7	TGTGCCAGCAGCCAAGTGGCCAGCGGGGCCTACGAGCAGTACTTC	CASSQVASGAYEQYF
NA	TRBV7-9	16	TRBD1	TRBJ1-3	TGTGCCAGCAGCACAGGACAGGGTGCCTCTGGAAACACCATATATTTT	CASSTGQGASGNTIYF
NA	TRBV27	16	TRBD2	TRBJ2-1	TGTGCCAGCAGTTCAATACTAGCGGGCTCCTACAATGAGCAGTTCTTC	CASSSILAGSYNEQFF
NA	TRBV24-1	17	NA	TRBJ2-1	TGTGCCACCAGTGATTTGCAGGGGAAAGGGGAAGTCGATGAGCAGTTCTTC	CATSDLQGKGEVDEQFF
NA	TRBV5-4	17	TRBD1	TRBJ1-1	TGTGCCAGCACCTCGGGGGGGACAGGGCGTCAGAGAACTGAAGCTTTCTTT	CASTSGGTGRQRTEAFF
NA	TRBV11-1	14	NA	TRBJ2-5	TGTGCCAGCAGCTTAGATAGGGGCCAAGAGACCCAGTACTTC	CASSLDRGQETQYF
few	TRBV2	12	TRBD1	TRBJ2-7	TGTGCCAGCAGTGAGGACAGGGGGCACCTCCTCTTC	CASSEDRGHLLF
NA	TRBV9	14	NA	TRBJ2-7	TGTGCCAGCAGCTTAGACAACTACGGGGGCGAGCAGTACTTC	CASSLDNYGGEQYF
NA	TRBV7-9	13	NA	TRBJ2-5	TGTGCCAGCAGCTTAGCGGCCCAAGAGACCCAGTACTTC	CASSLAAQETQYF
NA	TRBV28	11	NA	TRBJ2-7	TGTGCCAGCAGCACTATTTACGAGCAGTACTTC	CASSTIYEQYF
NA	TRBV3-1/TRBV3-2	14	NA	TRBJ2-1	TGTGCCAGCAGCCCTTCCCTTACGACTGAAAAGCAGTTCTTC	CASSPSLTTEKQFF
NA	TRBV5-4	16	TRBD2	TRBJ2-5	TGTGCCAGCAGCCCCAAGCTAGCGGGAGGTTGGGAGACCCAGTACTTC	CASSPKLAGGWETQYF
NA	TRBV28	14	NA	TRBJ1-5	TGTGCCAGCAGTTCTGGACAGTTACATCAGCCCCAGCATTTT	CASSSGQLHQPQHF
few	TRBV6-5	15	NA	TRBJ2-1	TGTGCCAGCAGCTATACAGGTTTTGGCTACAATGAGCAGTTCTTC	CASSYTGFGYNEQFF
NA	TRBV2	14	TRBD2	TRBJ2-2	TGTGCCAGCATGGGACTAGCGCTGGGCGGGGAGCTGTTTTTT	CASMGLALGGELFF
NA	TRBV6-5	16	TRBD2	TRBJ2-5	TGTGCCAGCAGTTACTCGATGTCTAGCGGGCAAGAGACCCAGTACTTC	CASSYSMSSGQETQYF
NA	TRBV4-1	14	NA	TRBJ1-2	TGCGCCAGCAGCCAAGTACAGGACGGCGGCGGCTACACCTTC	CASSQVQDGGGYTF